Reported below is one T cell receptor beta chain. The data were obtained in a study of blood T cell repertoires in COVID-19. In germline, CDR1 is LGHDT, CDR2 YNNKEL (reference sequence). The CDR3 spans 12 residues. Trimming took off 4 bases at V and 7 bases at J, with 10 bases between the two ends. Recruits, aged about 18 to 100 years, lived in 20 to 30 US areas. Donors of Cohort 3 who recovered were those that had two negative PCRs, clearance, or symptom resolution. In the authors' workflow: Estimation of nucleated cell counts relied on the amplification of reference gene primers. Sequencing was performed with immunoSEQ multiplex PCR; in TCRdb, only in-frame clones are kept and a portion is missing. V, J and clone size were drawn from that table, and D and trimming were deduced from the DNA. Counted here are 170,000 or so clones, roughly 88% occurring once; the ten biggest clones make up 6.5% to 8.5%.

V and J are TRBV3-1 (or the pseudogene TRBV3-2) and TRBJ1-2; a possible D gene is TRBD1 (5 bases). This TCR was recovered from a woman between 45 and 60 years old who had recovered from COVID-19. Sequenced sample: PBMCs or T cells enriched from blood (not recorded which). The CDR3, as DNA: TGTGCCAGCAGCCTACAGGAGCGTGGCTACACCTTC. Encoded protein: CASSLQERGYTF.